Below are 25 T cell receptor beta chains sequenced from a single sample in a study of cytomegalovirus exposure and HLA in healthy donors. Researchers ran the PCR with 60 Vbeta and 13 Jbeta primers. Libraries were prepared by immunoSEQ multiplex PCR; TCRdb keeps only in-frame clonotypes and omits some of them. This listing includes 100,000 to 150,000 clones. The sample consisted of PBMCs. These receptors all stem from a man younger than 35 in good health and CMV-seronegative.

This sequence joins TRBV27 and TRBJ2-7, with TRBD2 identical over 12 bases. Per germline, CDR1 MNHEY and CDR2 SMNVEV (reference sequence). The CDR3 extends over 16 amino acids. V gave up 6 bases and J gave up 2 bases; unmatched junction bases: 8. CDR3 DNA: TGTGCCAGCAGGCTAGCGGGAGGGCCAAGCCCCTACGAGCAGTACTTC. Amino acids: CASRLAGGPSPYEQYF.

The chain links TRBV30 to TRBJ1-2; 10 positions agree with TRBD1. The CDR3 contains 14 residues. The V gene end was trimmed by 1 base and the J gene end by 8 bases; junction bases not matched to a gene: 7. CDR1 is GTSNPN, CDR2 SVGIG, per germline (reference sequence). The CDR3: CAWSALDRGHGYTF. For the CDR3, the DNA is TGTGCCTGGAGTGCCTTAGACAGGGGGCACGGCTACACCTTC.

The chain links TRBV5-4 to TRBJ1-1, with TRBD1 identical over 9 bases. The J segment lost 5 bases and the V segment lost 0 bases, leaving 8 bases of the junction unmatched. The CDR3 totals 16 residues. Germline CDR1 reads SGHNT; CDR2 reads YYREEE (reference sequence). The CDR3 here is CASSLGGTGRTTEAFF. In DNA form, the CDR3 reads TGTGCCAGCAGCTTGGGCGGGACAGGGAGGACTACTGAAGCTTTCTTT.

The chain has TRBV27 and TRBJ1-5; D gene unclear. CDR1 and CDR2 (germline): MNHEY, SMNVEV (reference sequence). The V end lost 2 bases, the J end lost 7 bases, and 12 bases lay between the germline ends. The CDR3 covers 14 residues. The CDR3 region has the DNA TGTGCCAGCAGTTTACTTCCACCAGGACAGCCCCAGCATTTT. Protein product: CASSLLPPGQPQHF.

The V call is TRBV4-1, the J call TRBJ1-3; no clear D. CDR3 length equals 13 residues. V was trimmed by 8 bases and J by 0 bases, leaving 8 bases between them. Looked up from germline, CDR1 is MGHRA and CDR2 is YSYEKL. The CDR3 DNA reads TGCGCCAGCGGCTACAGCTCTGGAAACACCATATATTTT. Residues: CASGYSSGNTIYF.

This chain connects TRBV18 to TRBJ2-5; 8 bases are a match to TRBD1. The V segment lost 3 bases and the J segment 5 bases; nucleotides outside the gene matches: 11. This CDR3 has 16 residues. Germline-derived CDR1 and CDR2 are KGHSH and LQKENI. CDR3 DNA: TGTGCCAGCTCACCGGGGCAGACAGGGGTTGACGAGACCCAGTACTTC. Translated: CASSPGQTGVDETQYF.

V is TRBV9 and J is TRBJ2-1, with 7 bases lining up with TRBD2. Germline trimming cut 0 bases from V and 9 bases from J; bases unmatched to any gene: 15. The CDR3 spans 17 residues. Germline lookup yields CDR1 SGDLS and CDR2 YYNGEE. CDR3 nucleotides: TGTGCCAGCAGCGTAGGACATCGAGGGAGGGTGGGAAGTGAGCAGTTCTTC. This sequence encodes CASSVGHRGRVGSEQFF. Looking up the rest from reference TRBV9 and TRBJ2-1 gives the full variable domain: DSGVTQTPKHLITATGQRVTLRCSPRSGDLSVYWYQQSLDQGLQFLIQYYNGEERAKGNILERFSAQQFPDLHSELNLSSLELGDSALYFCASSVGHRGRVGSEQFFGPGTRLTVL.

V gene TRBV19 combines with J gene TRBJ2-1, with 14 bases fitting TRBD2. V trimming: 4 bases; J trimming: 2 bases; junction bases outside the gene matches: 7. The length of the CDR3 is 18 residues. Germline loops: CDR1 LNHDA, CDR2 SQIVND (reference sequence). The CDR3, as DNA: TGTGCCAGTAGTACGACTAGCGGGAGGGCGTCGGCCTACAATGAGCAGTTCTTC. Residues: CASSTTSGRASAYNEQFF.

DNA for the CDR3: TGTGCCAGCAGTCCCCTCGACAGAGGGGGAAGAACTGAAGCTTTCTTT. Its protein product is CASSPLDRGGRTEAFF. This chain uses TRBV27 with TRBJ1-1; maybe TRBD1 (6 bases). From germline, CDR1 is MNHEY and CDR2 SMNVEV (reference sequence). The CDR3 length is 16 residues. The V and J ends lost 5 bases and 5 bases respectively, with 21 bases between them.

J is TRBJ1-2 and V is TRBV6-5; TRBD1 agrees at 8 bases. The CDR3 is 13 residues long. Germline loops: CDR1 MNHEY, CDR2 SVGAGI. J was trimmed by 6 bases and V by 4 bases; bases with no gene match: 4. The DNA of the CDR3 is TGTGCCAGCAGTTTAGACAGGGGACATGGCTACACCTTC. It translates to CASSLDRGHGYTF.

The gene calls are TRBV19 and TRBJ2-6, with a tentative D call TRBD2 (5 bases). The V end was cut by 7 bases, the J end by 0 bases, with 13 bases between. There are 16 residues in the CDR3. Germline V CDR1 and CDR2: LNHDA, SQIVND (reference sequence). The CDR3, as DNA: TGTGCCAGTACCATATCACGGGGCTCTGGGGCCAACGTCCTGACTTTC. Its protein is CASTISRGSGANVLTF.

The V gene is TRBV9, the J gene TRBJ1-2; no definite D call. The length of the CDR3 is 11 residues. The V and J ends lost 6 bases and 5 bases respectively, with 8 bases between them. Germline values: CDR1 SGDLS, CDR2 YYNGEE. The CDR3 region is CASTRGYGYTF. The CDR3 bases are TGTGCCAGCACGAGAGGGTATGGCTACACCTTC.

CDR3 coding DNA: TGTGCCAGCAGCGTAGCTGGACAGGGAACATACGAGCAGTACTTC. Translated, it gives CASSVAGQGTYEQYF. The V call is TRBV9, the J call TRBJ2-7; 8 bases match TRBD1. V shed 0 bases and J 4 bases; nucleotides not matched to a gene: 6. The CDR3 has 15 amino acids. Germline CDR1 SGDLS, CDR2 YYNGEE.

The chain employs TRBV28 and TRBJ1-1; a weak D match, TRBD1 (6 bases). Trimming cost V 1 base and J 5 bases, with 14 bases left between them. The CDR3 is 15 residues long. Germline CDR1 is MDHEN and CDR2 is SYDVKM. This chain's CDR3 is CASSLSPGVGTEAFF. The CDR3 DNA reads TGTGCCAGCAGTTTATCCCCAGGGGTAGGGACTGAAGCTTTCTTT.

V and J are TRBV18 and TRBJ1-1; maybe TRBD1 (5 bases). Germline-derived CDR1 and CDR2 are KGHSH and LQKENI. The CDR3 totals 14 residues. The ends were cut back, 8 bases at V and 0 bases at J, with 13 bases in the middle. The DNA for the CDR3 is TGTGCCAGCACTACCGCGGGGGTGAACACTGAAGCTTTCTTT. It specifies CASTTAGVNTEAFF.

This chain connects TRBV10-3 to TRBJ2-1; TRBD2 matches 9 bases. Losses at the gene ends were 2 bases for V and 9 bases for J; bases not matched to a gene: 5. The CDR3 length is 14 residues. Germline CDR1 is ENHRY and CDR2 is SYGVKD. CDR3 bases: TGTGCCATCAGTGAGGGGACTAGCAGGCCTGAGCAGTTCTTC. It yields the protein CAISEGTSRPEQFF.

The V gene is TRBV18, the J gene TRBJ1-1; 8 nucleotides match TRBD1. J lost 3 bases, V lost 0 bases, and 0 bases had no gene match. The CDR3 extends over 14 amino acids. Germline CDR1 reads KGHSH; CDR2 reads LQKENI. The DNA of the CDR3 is TGTGCCAGCTCACCACCGACAGGGGACACTGAAGCTTTCTTT. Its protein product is CASSPPTGDTEAFF.

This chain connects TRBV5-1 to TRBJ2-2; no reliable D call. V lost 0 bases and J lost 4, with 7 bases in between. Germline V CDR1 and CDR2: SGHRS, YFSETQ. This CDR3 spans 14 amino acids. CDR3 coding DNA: TGCGCCAGCAGCTTGGGGGCAGCCACCGGGGAGCTGTTTTTT. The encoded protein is CASSLGAATGELFF.

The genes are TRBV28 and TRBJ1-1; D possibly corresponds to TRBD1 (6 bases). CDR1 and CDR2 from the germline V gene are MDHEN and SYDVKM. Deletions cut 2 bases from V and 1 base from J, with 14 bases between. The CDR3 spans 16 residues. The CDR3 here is CASSLISGTPNTEAFF. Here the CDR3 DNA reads TGTGCCAGCAGTTTAATCTCTGGGACACCGAACACTGAAGCTTTCTTT.

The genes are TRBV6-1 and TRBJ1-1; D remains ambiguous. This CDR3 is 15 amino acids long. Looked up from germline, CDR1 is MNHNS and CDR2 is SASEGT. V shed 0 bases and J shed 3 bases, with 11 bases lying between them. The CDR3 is CASSEAAGIDTEAFF. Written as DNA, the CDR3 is TGTGCCAGCAGTGAAGCGGCGGGTATCGACACTGAAGCTTTCTTT.

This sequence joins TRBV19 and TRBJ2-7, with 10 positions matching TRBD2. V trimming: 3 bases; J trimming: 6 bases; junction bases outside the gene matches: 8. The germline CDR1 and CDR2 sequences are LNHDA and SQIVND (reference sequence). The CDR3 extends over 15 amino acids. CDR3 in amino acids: CASSIGAGGPFEQYF. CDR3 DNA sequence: TGTGCCAGTAGTATCGGAGCGGGAGGGCCGTTCGAGCAGTACTTC.

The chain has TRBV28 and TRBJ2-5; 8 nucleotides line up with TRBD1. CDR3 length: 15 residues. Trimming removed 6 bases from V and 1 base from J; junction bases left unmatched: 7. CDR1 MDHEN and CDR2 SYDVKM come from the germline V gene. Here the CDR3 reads CASRSPDRGQETQYF. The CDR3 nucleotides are TGTGCCAGCAGGTCTCCCGACAGGGGCCAAGAGACCCAGTACTTC.

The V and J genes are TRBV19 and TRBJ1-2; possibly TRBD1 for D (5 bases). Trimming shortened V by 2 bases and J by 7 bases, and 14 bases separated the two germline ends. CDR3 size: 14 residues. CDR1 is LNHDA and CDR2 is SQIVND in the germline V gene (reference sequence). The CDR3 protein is CASSIWTSGFGYTF. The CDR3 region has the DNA TGTGCCAGTAGTATATGGACATCTGGTTTTGGCTACACCTTC.

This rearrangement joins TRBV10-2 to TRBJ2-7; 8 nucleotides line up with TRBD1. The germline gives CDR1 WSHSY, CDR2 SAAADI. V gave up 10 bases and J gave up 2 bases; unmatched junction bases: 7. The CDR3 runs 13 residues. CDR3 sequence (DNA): TGCGCCACCACATGGGGACAGGCCTACGAGCAGTACTTC. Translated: CATTWGQAYEQYF.

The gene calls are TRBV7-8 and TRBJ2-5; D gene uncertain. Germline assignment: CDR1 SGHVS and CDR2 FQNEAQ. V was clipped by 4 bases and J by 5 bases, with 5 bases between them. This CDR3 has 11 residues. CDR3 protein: CASSSGETQYF. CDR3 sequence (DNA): TGTGCCAGCAGCTCCGGGGAGACCCAGTACTTC.